This TCR beta chain was recovered during a study of cytomegalovirus exposure and HLA in healthy donors. Study-wide results and caveats: A later examination showed that TCR association rates differed by HLA locus, with DRB1 most and HLA-C fewest. A list of roughly 160 TCR beta chains associated with cytomegalovirus was given.

PCR was performed using 60 Vbeta and 13 Jbeta primers. This table comes from immunoSEQ multiplex PCR, and its TCRdb copy is limited to in-frame clones, with some not included. The table includes 130,000 or so clones, around 8.5% detected once. This CDR3 is built from 10 residues. CDR1 is SNHLY, CDR2 FYNNEI, per germline. V was shortened by 6 bases and J by 5 bases, with 5 bases between the two germline ends. This clone was seen a handful of times. No antigen is known for it. The sequence was collected from a man aged 40-49 years in good health and CMV-seronegative. Sample: PBMCs. J is TRBJ2-7 and V is TRBV2; D is ambiguous. CDR3 DNA: TGTGCCAGCAGCAGGCACGAGCAGTACTTC. It codes for CASSRHEQYF.